A single sample is the source of the 19 T cell receptor beta chains below, sequenced in a study of T-cell memory formation after mild COVID-19 (dated by TCRdb to the early 2020s). Libraries were constructed by 5' RACE. Sequencing used an Illumina NovaSeq 6000. The public reads were reprocessed in TCRdb via fastp at Q25 and MiXCR, keeping in-frame beta chains. Every CDR3 protein is listed once, alongside the most common genes and DNA of its rows. A total of a few hundred thousand distinct CDR3 sequences appear in this sample, 13% to 15% of them only once. The ten largest clones capture over 20% of the sample. Material: PBMCs or a T cell subset sorted from them (not recorded which). The receptors shown here come from a man aged 18-30 years who had mild COVID-19 (a few samples of this study predate the infection). The sample titles of this study are shuffled in the database, so cell type and time point are left out; the donor was told from shared clones.

This clonotype was detected only a few times. The V gene is TRBV12-3 or TRBV12-4, the J gene TRBJ1-5, with TRBD1 matching 8 bases. The CDR3 consists of 15 residues. V gave up 5 bases and J gave up 5 bases; unmatched junction bases: 8. The CDR3 bases are TGTGCCAGCAGTCAATGGGCGACAGGGGATCAGCCCCAGCATTTT. Translation gives CASSQWATGDQPQHF.

This clonotype has more than one count but fewer than ten. The gene calls are TRBV6-5 and TRBJ2-7; 8 bases are a match to TRBD2. Trimming cost V 2 bases and J 5 bases; bases outside gene matches: 11. The CDR3 has 16 amino acids. Germline CDR1 reads MNHEY; CDR2 reads SVGAGI. CDR3 DNA sequence: TGTGCCAGCAGTTACACTCCAGCGGGGGTGGGAAACGAGCAGTACTTC. Encoded protein: CASSYTPAGVGNEQYF.

The genes are TRBV7-8 and TRBJ2-7; D is undetermined. V was trimmed by 8 bases and J by 6 bases, leaving 8 bases between them. The CDR3 runs to 10 residues. Germline V gene sequence: CDR1 SGHVS, CDR2 FQNEAQ. CDR3: CASGEAEQYF. The CDR3 DNA reads as TGTGCCAGCGGAGAAGCCGAGCAGTACTTC. The variable domain in full, with the rest retrieved from reference TRBV7-8 and TRBJ2-7, is GAGVSQSPRYKVAKRGQDVALRCDPISGHVSLFWYQQALGQGPEFLTYFQNEAQLDKSGLPSDRFFAERPEGSVSTLKIQRTQQEDSAVYLCASGEAEQYFGPGTRLTVT.

The chain combines TRBV4-1 with TRBJ2-3; 11 positions agree with TRBD2. Germline V gene sequence: CDR1 MGHRA, CDR2 YSYEKL. J was trimmed by 5 bases and V by 0 bases; bases with no gene match: 4. CDR3 length: 16 residues. The CDR3 loop is CASSQDGTSGGDTQYF. CDR3 coding DNA: TGCGCCAGCAGCCAAGATGGAACTAGCGGGGGAGATACGCAGTATTTT.

This clonotype was counted a few times. The gene calls are TRBV20-1 and TRBJ2-1, with D possibly called TRBD1 or TRBD2 (5 bases each). Germline V lookup: CDR1 DFQATT, CDR2 SNEGSKA (reference sequence). CDR3 length: 13 amino acids. Trimming removed 3 bases from V and 3 bases from J, with 9 bases in between. CDR3 region: CSARGVDYNEQFF. The DNA of the CDR3 is TGCAGTGCTAGGGGGGTTGACTACAATGAGCAGTTCTTC.

The table lists this clonotype with many counts. This chain uses TRBV7-2 with TRBJ2-5; D is perhaps TRBD1 or TRBD2 (6 bases each). Germline V CDR1 and CDR2: SGHTA, FQGNSA. The CDR3 extends over 14 amino acids. The V and J ends lost 5 bases and 5 bases respectively, with 15 bases between them. The CDR3 spells CASSGGPTGETQYF. DNA of the CDR3: TGTGCCAGCAGCGGGGGGCCCACGGGGGAGACCCAGTACTTC.

The rearrangement joins TRBV18 to TRBJ1-1; D might be TRBD1 (5 bases). CDR3 length: 12 residues. Germline CDR1 reads KGHSH; CDR2 reads LQKENI. Trimming removed 8 bases from V and 10 bases from J, with 17 bases in between. The CDR3 DNA follows: TGTGCCAGCCAGGGACCGGGACGGCGAGCTTTCTTT. Translating it yields CASQGPGRRAFF.

The rearrangement joins TRBV7-6 to TRBJ2-3; 10 positions agree with TRBD1. CDR1 and CDR2 from the germline V gene are SGHVS and FNYEAQ. This CDR3 contains 15 residues. V shed 5 bases, J shed 3 bases, and the junction held 5 bases outside the gene matches. The CDR3 here is CASSTGQGMTDTQYF. The CDR3 nucleotides read TGTGCCAGCAGCACGGGACAGGGGATGACAGATACGCAGTATTTT.

The table lists this clonotype with many counts. The CDR3, as DNA: TGTGCCAGCAGTGAAAGTCTAAGGGGACTGAGAGCTAGCAATCAGCCCCAGCATTTT. Protein: CASSESLRGLRASNQPQHF. The rearrangement links TRBV2 to TRBJ1-5, with a possible D match to TRBD1 (5 bases). The V end was cut by 2 bases, the J end by 0 bases, with 20 bases between. The CDR3 has 19 amino acids. CDR1 and CDR2 from the germline V gene are SNHLY and FYNNEI.

This clonotype occurred a few times. V and J are TRBV5-1 and TRBJ2-1, with 9 bases aligning to TRBD2. Trimming removed 1 base from V and 4 bases from J; junction bases left unmatched: 6. Germline CDR1 and CDR2: SGHRS and YFSETQ. CDR3 size: 16 residues. CDR3 loop: CASSLRASGVYNEQFF. DNA for the CDR3: TGCGCCAGCAGCTTGAGGGCTAGCGGGGTATACAATGAGCAGTTCTTC. The full variable domain, with the rest looked up from reference TRBV5-1 and TRBJ2-1, is KAGVTQTPRYLIKTRGQQVTLSCSPISGHRSVSWYQQTPGQGLQFLFEYFSETQRNKGNFPGRFSGRQFSNSRSEMNVSTLELGDSALYLCASSLRASGVYNEQFFGPGTRLTVL.

A few counts support this clonotype. The chain links TRBV12-5 to TRBJ2-1; D is perhaps TRBD1 (5 bases). CDR1 is LGHNT and CDR2 is FRNRAP in the germline V gene. Trimming took 0 bases from V and 4 from J, leaving 13 bases between them. This CDR3 contains 16 residues. As DNA, the CDR3 is TGTGCTAGTGGTTTGGTAACCACAGGTAGTTACAATGAGCAGTTCTTC. Its protein product is CASGLVTTGSYNEQFF. Full variable domain (outside the CDR3, taken from reference TRBV12-5 and TRBJ2-1): DARVTQTPRHKVTEMGQEVTMRCQPILGHNTVFWYRQTMMQGLELLAYFRNRAPLDDSGMPKDRFSAEMPDATLATLKIQPSEPRDSAVYFCASGLVTTGSYNEQFFGPGTRLTVL.

The table lists this clonotype with a few counts. This chain joins TRBV24-1 and TRBJ2-3, with D possibly TRBD1 on 6 matching bases. The germline gives CDR1 KGHDR, CDR2 SFDVKD. The CDR3 is 14 amino acids. The V end was cut by 6 bases, the J end by 2 bases, with 11 bases between. In DNA, the CDR3 is TGTGCCACCAGTCAGGACAGCTCCACAGATACGCAGTATTTT. As protein: CATSQDSSTDTQYF.

This clonotype was recorded a few times. The CDR3 DNA is TGCGCCAGCAGCTCGGACGGGGGGGATCAGCCCCAGCATTTT. Translated: CASSSDGGDQPQHF. The chain employs TRBV5-1 and TRBJ1-5; D is possibly TRBD1 (5 bases). Trimming took off 3 bases at V and 5 bases at J, with 12 bases between the two ends. The CDR3 totals 14 residues. The germline V gene has CDR1 SGHRS and CDR2 YFSETQ.

This rearrangement joins TRBV7-8 to TRBJ1-2; maybe TRBD1 (5 bases). The length of the CDR3 is 17 residues. Per the germline V gene, CDR1 is SGHVS and CDR2 is FQNEAQ. With 1 base removed from V and 4 bases from J, the gap between germline ends came to 19 bases. The CDR3 sequence: CASSLGSSGVTSYGYTF. The DNA for the CDR3 is TGTGCCAGCAGCTTAGGCTCCTCGGGGGTTACGAGCTATGGCTACACCTTC.

This clonotype was counted only a few times. The junction departs from germline at one end; a sequencing error may be responsible. The chain has TRBV11-2 and TRBJ2-1; maybe TRBD2 (6 bases). The length of the CDR3 is 15 residues. Germline CDR1 SGHAT, CDR2 FQNNGV. As DNA, the CDR3 is TGTGCCAGCAGCCTAGATAGCGGTTCCTACAATGAGCAGTTCTTC. Its translation is CASSLDSGSYNEQFF.

This chain uses TRBV19 with TRBJ2-1, with D possibly TRBD1 on 5 matching bases. CDR3 size: 12 residues. Germline CDR1 LNHDA, CDR2 SQIVND (reference sequence). The germline V and J ends were trimmed by 10 bases and 4 bases, with 11 bases remaining between them. The CDR3 DNA follows: TGTGCCACCCTCACAGGATACAATGAGCAGTTCTTC. Its protein product is CATLTGYNEQFF.

This clonotype was observed at least ten times. V usage is TRBV5-1 and J usage is TRBJ2-3, with a tentative D call TRBD1 (5 bases). The CDR3 sequence is 15 residues long. V lost 0 bases and J 5 bases, leaving 13 bases between the germline ends. Germline CDR1 is SGHRS and CDR2 is YFSETQ. CDR3 loop: CASSLAQSQGDTQYF. The DNA of the CDR3 is TGCGCCAGCAGCTTGGCTCAGTCGCAGGGAGATACGCAGTATTTT. Full variable domain (remainder filled in from reference TRBV5-1 and TRBJ2-3): KAGVTQTPRYLIKTRGQQVTLSCSPISGHRSVSWYQQTPGQGLQFLFEYFSETQRNKGNFPGRFSGRQFSNSRSEMNVSTLELGDSALYLCASSLAQSQGDTQYFGPGTRLTVL.

The chain couples TRBV7-2 to TRBJ2-3; 10 bases are a match to TRBD2. Per germline, CDR1 SGHTA and CDR2 FQGNSA. This CDR3 spans 16 amino acids. V shed 5 bases, J shed 5 bases, and the junction held 10 bases outside the gene matches. In nucleotides, the CDR3 is TGTGCCAGCAGCCCGGCATTAGCGGGGGGTCAAGATACGCAGTATTTT. Translation: CASSPALAGGQDTQYF. The full variable domain, its missing parts supplied by reference TRBV7-2 and TRBJ2-3, is GAGVSQSPSNKVTEKGKDVELRCDPISGHTALYWYRQSLGQGLEFLIYFQGNSAPDKSGLPSDRFSAERTGGSVSTLTIQRTQQEDSAVYLCASSPALAGGQDTQYFGPGTRLTVL.

This clonotype turned up a few times. The V and J genes are TRBV7-2 and TRBJ2-5, with 11 nucleotides matching TRBD2. J lost 9 bases, V lost 3 bases, and 9 bases had no gene match. Germline V lookup: CDR1 SGHTA, CDR2 FQGNSA. This CDR3 is 15 amino acids long. The CDR3 here is CASSFTSGGHGAQYF. DNA for the CDR3: TGTGCCAGCAGCTTTACTAGCGGGGGACATGGGGCCCAGTACTTC.